This T cell receptor beta chain came from a study of response to subunit inactivated influenza vaccine (dated by TCRdb to the late 2010s). In terms of the full investigation: Deep quantitative profiling of the T cell receptor repertoire was used in the study to follow responses to a trivalent subunit inactivated influenza vaccine. Study-level results and caveats: According to the authors, only a limited number of new T cells may be recruited by each seasonal influenza vaccination.

This clonotype was observed many times. No cognate antigen has been identified for it. Base qualities are not provided; no much larger clone lies one nucleotide away. V sheds 4 bases and J sheds 0 bases, leaving 6 bases between their ends. The germline V gene encodes CDR1 MGHRA and CDR2 YSYEKL. The CDR3 spans 14 residues, from the cysteine through the phenylalanine. Only CDR3 DNA is held: 42 bases, read in frame from base 1. The library was made by RT-PCR. The sequencing machine was an Illumina HiSeq 2500. Using fastp trimming at Q25 and MiXCR clonotype assembly, TCRdb reanalyzed the public sequencing data and kept in-frame beta chains. Records with the same CDR3 protein are collapsed into one entry carrying the most frequent genes and DNA. The sample profile shows around 580,000 distinct CDR3 sequences; 14% of them were found once. The ten largest clones take up around 10% of the sample.

Sequenced here: PBMCs from blood, sampled 11 to 12 days after vaccination. This TCR came from a man aged 50-60 years who received an inactivated influenza vaccine. Donor details come from another sample of the same person, matched by shared clones. The sequence is built from TRBV4-1 and TRBJ1-4; a confident D gene designation cannot be given. Here the CDR3 is given as CASSPVSTNEKLFF. Read as DNA, the sequence is TGCGCCAGCAGCCCAGTTTCAACTAATGAAAAACTGTTTTTT.